Here is one TCR beta chain with its context. The antigen is undetermined. V lost 4 bases and J 0 bases, leaving 7 bases between the germline ends. Germline CDR1 SEHNR, CDR2 FQNEAQ (reference sequence). CDR3 length equals 15 residues. Method: immunoSEQ multiplex PCR; TCRdb's copy keeps in-frame clones and lacks some. Among around 5,000 clones listed, around 75% were seen once. These data originate in a study of T cells after posttransplantation cyclophosphamide. Study-wide findings and caveats: Recipient CMV seropositivity and CMV reactivation strongly tracked TRB clonality.

Busulfan-fludarabine conditioning, marrow transplant, and cyclophosphamide on days +3 and +4 were administered. The V and J genes are TRBV7-9 and TRBJ2-6, with D hard to call. Sequenced material: PBMCs, taken after allogeneic stem cell transplant with posttransplant cyclophosphamide. The origin of this receptor is a male patient aged 60 to 75 who received an allogeneic stem cell transplant from an unrelated donor, was CMV-positive, and had no GVHD. Some T cells may have originated in the graft donor. This chain's CDR3 is CASSYWSSGANVLTF. Here the CDR3 DNA reads TGTGCCAGCAGCTATTGGAGCTCTGGGGCCAACGTCCTGACTTTC.